One sample yielded the 16 T cell receptor beta chains listed below, sequenced in a study of T cell repertoires in ileal Crohn's disease. Generated by immunoSEQ multiplex PCR, the TCRdb table keeps only in-frame clones and is missing some. The table records about 16,000 clones, 85% to 95% of them present only once. The sample taken for sequencing was ileal tissue. The source of these receptors is an adult with Crohn's disease.

This rearrangement joins TRBV5-4 to TRBJ2-1, with 7 positions matching TRBD2. The CDR3 totals 14 residues. The V gene's germline CDR1 is SGHNT and CDR2 YYREEE (reference sequence). V was pared by 5 bases and J by 6 bases, with 8 bases of the junction left unmatched. The CDR3 DNA follows: TGTGCCAGCAGTAAAGGACTAGAAGGCAATGAGCAGTTCTTC. Amino acid sequence: CASSKGLEGNEQFF.

The genes are TRBV2 and TRBJ2-7; TRBD2 agrees at 12 bases. This CDR3 has 15 residues. After removal of 3 bases from V and 6 bases from J, the junction contained 6 bases not matched to a gene. Per germline, CDR1 SNHLY and CDR2 FYNNEI. This chain's CDR3 is CASSDPGTSGLEQYF. The DNA of the CDR3 is TGTGCCAGCAGTGACCCCGGGACTAGCGGGCTCGAGCAGTACTTC.

The chain uses TRBV29-1 and TRBJ2-7, with a weak D call TRBD1 (6 bases). Trimming pared 7 bases from V and 2 bases from J, leaving 15 bases between. The CDR3 is 13 residues long. The V gene's germline CDR1 is SQVTM and CDR2 ANQGSEA. CDR3 amino acids: CSAYPDSTYEQYF. CDR3 nucleotide sequence: TGCAGCGCCTACCCGGACAGTACCTACGAGCAGTACTTC.

This chain uses TRBV21-1 with TRBJ2-7; whether TRBD1, the table's D call, matches the DNA was not checked. TRBV21-1 is a documented pseudogene. The CDR3 totals 11 residues. CDR3 sequence reads: CASSKAQEQYF. The CDR3 bases are TGTGCCAGCAGCAAAGCCCAGGAGCAGTACTTC.

The chain combines TRBV18 with TRBJ2-3; the D is unclear. The V end was cut by 2 bases, the J end by 0 bases, with 9 bases between. CDR3 size: 15 residues. Germline lookup yields CDR1 KGHSH and CDR2 LQKENI. DNA for the CDR3: TGTGCCAGCTCACCATCGGTGATGAGCACAGATACGCAGTATTTT. Protein product: CASSPSVMSTDTQYF.

The chain joins TRBV6-5 to TRBJ2-3, with 10 bases identical to TRBD1. In germline, CDR1 is MNHEY, CDR2 SVGAGI. CDR3 length: 15 residues. The junction had 1 base not matched to a gene; V was cut back by 0 bases and J by 4 bases. The CDR3 region is CASSYSDRGSDTQYF. For the CDR3, the DNA is TGTGCCAGCAGTTACTCGGACAGGGGGTCAGATACGCAGTATTTT.

The V and J genes are TRBV4-1 and TRBJ2-7; D may be TRBD2 (6 bases). This CDR3 contains 15 residues. Germline-derived CDR1 and CDR2 are MGHRA and YSYEKL. Trimming removed 1 base at V and 2 bases at J, with 12 bases between. The CDR3 spells CASSQAPGVPYEQYF. CDR3 nucleotide sequence: TGCGCCAGCAGCCAAGCCCCGGGGGTCCCCTACGAGCAGTACTTC.

The count of this clone is one. The CDR3 bases are TGTGCCAGCAGTTATAGGGGAAGTACCTACGAGCAGTACTTC. It encodes CASSYRGSTYEQYF. The chain recombines TRBV6-5 with TRBJ2-7; TRBD1 might be the D (5 bases). Germline V gives CDR1 MNHEY, CDR2 SVGAGI. This CDR3 contains 14 residues. The V end lost 3 bases, the J end lost 2 bases, and 11 bases lay between the germline ends.

This chain connects TRBV29-1 to TRBJ2-2, with 8 bases that match TRBD1. The length of the CDR3 is 15 residues. Trimming cost V 5 bases and J 6 bases; bases outside gene matches: 11. Germline V gene lookup returns CDR1 SQVTM and CDR2 ANQGSEA. The CDR3 protein is CSVHANRGLAGELFF. As DNA, the CDR3 is TGCAGCGTTCACGCAAACAGGGGGTTGGCCGGGGAGCTGTTTTTT.

The chain carries TRBV27 and TRBJ2-3; 15 nucleotides align to TRBD2. Germline V gives CDR1 MNHEY, CDR2 SMNVEV (reference sequence). CDR3 length: 16 residues. Germline trimming cut 4 bases from V and 6 bases from J; bases unmatched to any gene: 5. The CDR3 sequence: CASSSWTSGGADTQYF. The CDR3 DNA reads as TGTGCCAGCAGTTCCTGGACTAGCGGGGGGGCGGATACGCAGTATTTT.

The chain's CDR3 is CASRTGTGNQKLFF. The CDR3 region has the DNA TGTGCCAGCAGGACCGGGACAGGGAACCAAAAACTGTTTTTT. This chain connects TRBV27 to TRBJ1-4, with TRBD1 matching over 9 bases. Germline V CDR1 and CDR2: MNHEY, SMNVEV (reference sequence). The ends lost 6 bases at V and 9 bases at J; junction bases unmatched: 8. This CDR3 is 14 amino acids long.

The CDR3 protein is CASSQDPPGGGTDTQYF. The CDR3, as DNA: TGTGCCAGCAGCCAAGATCCCCCGGGGGGTGGCACAGATACGCAGTATTTT. V is TRBV4-2 and J is TRBJ2-3, with 7 bases aligning to TRBD2. Trimming cost V 0 bases and J 1 base; bases outside gene matches: 7. The CDR3 has 17 residues. CDR1 is LGHNA and CDR2 is YNFKEQ in the germline V gene.

This clone has just a few counts. The chain couples TRBV20-1 to TRBJ1-1, with D tentatively TRBD1 (5 bases). The CDR3 consists of 11 residues. The V end lost 5 bases, the J end lost 4 bases, and 8 bases lay between the germline ends. The germline CDR1 and CDR2 sequences are DFQATT and SNEGSKA (reference sequence). CDR3 amino acids: CSARTSTEAFF. The CDR3 DNA reads as TGCAGTGCTCGGACATCCACTGAAGCTTTCTTT.

The chain couples TRBV15 to TRBJ2-7; unclear D gene. The CDR3 is 13 residues long. Germline V gene data show CDR1 as LNHNV and CDR2 as YYDKDF (reference sequence). Trimming took 1 base from V and 2 from J, leaving 6 bases between them. The DNA for the CDR3 is TGTGCCACCAGCAGAGGCGAGACCTACGAGCAGTACTTC. The encoded protein is CATSRGETYEQYF.

This chain joins TRBV18 and TRBJ1-2; no firm D call. Germline assignment: CDR1 KGHSH and CDR2 LQKENI. This CDR3 is built from 16 residues. Trimming took 2 bases from V and 6 from J, leaving 19 bases between them. The CDR3 nucleotides are TGTGCCAGCTCACCAGTCGAACAGCCCATCAAGGATGGCTACACCTTC. Amino acids: CASSPVEQPIKDGYTF.

The chain uses TRBV7-3 and TRBJ1-1; D is perhaps TRBD1 (6 bases). Germline V gives CDR1 SGHTA, CDR2 FQGTGA. This CDR3 is built from 13 residues. Trimming took 3 bases from V and 8 from J, leaving 13 bases between them. This CDR3 reads CASSFTTTGEAFF. The CDR3 region has the DNA TGTGCCAGCAGCTTCACTACTACAGGGGAAGCTTTCTTT.